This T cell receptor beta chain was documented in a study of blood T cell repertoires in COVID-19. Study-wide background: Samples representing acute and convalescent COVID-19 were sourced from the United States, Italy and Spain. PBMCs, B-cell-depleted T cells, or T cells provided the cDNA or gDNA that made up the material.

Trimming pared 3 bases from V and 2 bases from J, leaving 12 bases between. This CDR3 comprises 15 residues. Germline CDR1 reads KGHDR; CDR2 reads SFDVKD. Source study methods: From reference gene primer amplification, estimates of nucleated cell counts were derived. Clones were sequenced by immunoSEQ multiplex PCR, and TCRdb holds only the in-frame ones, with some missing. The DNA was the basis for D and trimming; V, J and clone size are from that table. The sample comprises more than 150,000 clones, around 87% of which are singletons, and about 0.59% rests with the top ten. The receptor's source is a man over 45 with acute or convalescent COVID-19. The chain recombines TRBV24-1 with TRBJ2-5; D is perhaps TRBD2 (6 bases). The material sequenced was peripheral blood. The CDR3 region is CATSDTAGKQETQYF. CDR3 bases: TGTGCCACCAGTGATACCGCGGGGAAACAAGAGACCCAGTACTTC.